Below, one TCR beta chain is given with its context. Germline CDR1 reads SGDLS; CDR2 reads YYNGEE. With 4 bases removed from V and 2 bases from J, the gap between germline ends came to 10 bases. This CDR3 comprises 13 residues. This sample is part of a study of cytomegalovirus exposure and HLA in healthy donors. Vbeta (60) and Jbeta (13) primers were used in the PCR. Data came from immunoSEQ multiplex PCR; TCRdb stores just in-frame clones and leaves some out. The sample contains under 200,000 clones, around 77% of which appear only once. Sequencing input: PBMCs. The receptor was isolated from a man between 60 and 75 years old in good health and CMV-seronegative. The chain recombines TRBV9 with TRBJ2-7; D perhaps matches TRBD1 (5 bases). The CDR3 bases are TGTGCCAGCAGCAATCAGGGTCCCTACGAGCAGTACTTC. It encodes CASSNQGPYEQYF.